The 22 T cell receptor beta chains below come from one sample, sequenced in a study of Ad26.COV2.S vaccination and SARS-CoV-2 variants. The repertoire was sequenced with immunoSEQ multiplex PCR; TCRdb's copy has only in-frame clones and lacks some. Among about 350,000 clones listed, around 89% were seen once. The treatment was: around 19 received Ad26.COV2.S at low or high dose, single or two shots; a few received placebo; per-sample allocation not given. Sampling occurred on day 63 after the first vaccine or placebo injection. Sequenced here: peripheral blood, sampled in a trial of Ad26.COV2.S vaccine versus placebo. These receptors were collected from a person aged 18-65 years who received the Ad26.COV2.S COVID-19 vaccine or a placebo.

The chain recombines TRBV5-4 with TRBJ2-3, with 11 positions matching TRBD2. The CDR3 totals 16 residues. From germline, CDR1 is SGHNT and CDR2 YYREEE (reference sequence). V shed 4 bases, J shed 2 bases, and the junction held 6 bases outside the gene matches. DNA for the CDR3: TGTGCCAGCAGCGTGGGACTAGCGGAAAACACAGATACGCAGTATTTT. This gives the protein CASSVGLAENTDTQYF.

The chain carries TRBV29-1 and TRBJ1-4; no clear D gene. Germline assignment: CDR1 SQVTM and CDR2 ANQGSEA. The CDR3 length is 13 residues. Between the trimmed V and J ends, which lost 1 base and 7 bases, there was a span of 10 bases. The CDR3 DNA is TGCAGCGTTGAAGTTGTTGCGGGTGAAAAACTGTTTTTT. It encodes CSVEVVAGEKLFF.

The rearrangement uses TRBV29-1 and TRBJ1-2, with 8 positions matching TRBD1. The CDR3 extends over 12 amino acids. Unmatched junction bases numbered 7, after V lost 5 bases and J lost 8 bases. Per germline, CDR1 SQVTM and CDR2 ANQGSEA. In nucleotides, the CDR3 is TGCAGCGTTAGTGTGACAGGGGCGGGCTACACCTTC. This codes for CSVSVTGAGYTF.

This clone showed up just a few times. V is TRBV20-1 and J is TRBJ2-2, with 7 positions matching TRBD1. After removal of 6 bases from V and 2 bases from J, the junction contained 6 bases not matched to a gene. This CDR3 comprises 14 residues. CDR1 and CDR2 from the germline V gene are DFQATT and SNEGSKA (reference sequence). In DNA, the CDR3 is TGCAGTGCGAGTAGAGGGGGCAACACCGGGGAGCTGTTTTTT. Protein sequence: CSASRGGNTGELFF.

V usage is TRBV19 and J usage is TRBJ2-1; weak D call: TRBD2 (5 bases). Trimming took 6 bases from V and 4 from J, leaving 10 bases between them. Looked up from germline, CDR1 is LNHDA and CDR2 is SQIVND (reference sequence). This CDR3 has 13 amino acids. As DNA, the CDR3 is TGTGCCAGTAGAGAGGGTGCGTACAATGAGCAGTTCTTC. Protein: CASREGAYNEQFF.

The chain combines TRBV7-3 with TRBJ2-6; D is perhaps TRBD1 or TRBD2 (5 bases each). V was trimmed by 5 bases and J by 4 bases, leaving 15 bases between them. Germline V gene data show CDR1 as SGHTA and CDR2 as FQGTGA. CDR3 length: 16 amino acids. CDR3 nucleotides: TGTGCCAGCAGCCTGGGACCGGTCGGCGGGGCCAACGTCCTGACTTTC. Its translation: CASSLGPVGGANVLTF.

J is TRBJ2-1 and V is TRBV4-3, with 7 bases matching TRBD1. Germline CDR1 and CDR2: LGHNA and YSLEER. There are 15 residues in the CDR3. V lost 6 bases, J lost 2 bases, and 7 bases stayed unmatched. This chain's CDR3 is CASSRTQGPYNEQFF. The CDR3 bases are TGCGCCAGCAGTCGTACACAGGGGCCCTACAATGAGCAGTTCTTC.

The gene calls are TRBV27 and TRBJ1-1, with D possibly matching TRBD1 (5 bases). Germline V gene data show CDR1 as MNHEY and CDR2 as SMNVEV (reference sequence). V lost 0 bases and J lost 0, with 8 bases in between. The CDR3 has 15 amino acids. This chain's CDR3 is CASSLSGTMNTEAFF. CDR3 DNA: TGTGCCAGCAGTTTATCAGGGACCATGAACACTGAAGCTTTCTTT.

This chain joins TRBV6-5 and TRBJ1-4, with D hard to call. CDR1 and CDR2 from the germline V gene are MNHEY and SVGAGI. The CDR3 covers 12 residues. CDR3 DNA: TGTGCGACACGGAGCCCTAATGAAAAACTGTTTTTT. It is translated as CATRSPNEKLFF.

The rearrangement uses TRBV5-1 and TRBJ2-1; 9 positions match TRBD2. There are 13 residues in the CDR3. With 9 bases clipped from V and 5 bases from J, the junction kept 6 bases outside the gene matches. Germline V gene lookup returns CDR1 SGHRS and CDR2 YFSETQ. CDR3 sequence reads: CATGLASNNEQFF. The CDR3 nucleotides are TGCGCCACTGGACTAGCGTCCAACAATGAGCAGTTCTTC.

This chain connects TRBV5-1 to TRBJ1-1, with D unclear. Germline loops: CDR1 SGHRS, CDR2 YFSETQ. Trimming stripped 4 bases from V and 8 bases from J, with 15 bases between. CDR3 length equals 13 residues. The CDR3 DNA follows: TGCGCCAGCAGCCCAAGCAGAGCGGCAGAAGCTTTCTTT. This gives the protein CASSPSRAAEAFF.

The chain links TRBV5-1 to TRBJ1-1, with D possibly being TRBD1 (5 bases). The germline V gene encodes CDR1 SGHRS and CDR2 YFSETQ. There are 13 residues in the CDR3. V lost 6 bases to trimming and J lost 4 bases, with 13 bases between them. The CDR3 reads CASTGQRGTEAFF. The CDR3 region has the DNA TGCGCCAGCACGGGGCAGCGGGGCACTGAAGCTTTCTTT.

J is TRBJ2-5 and V is TRBV2; the D is unclear. CDR3 size: 15 residues. The germline CDR1 and CDR2 sequences are SNHLY and FYNNEI. Trimming cost V 3 bases and J 1 base, with 12 bases left between them. CDR3 sequence reads: CASSENYGLQETQYF. The CDR3 coding sequence is TGTGCCAGCAGTGAGAATTACGGGCTCCAAGAGACCCAGTACTTC.

This clone was observed a few times. The chain is built from TRBV14 and TRBJ1-5, with D tentatively TRBD1 (5 bases). The CDR3 consists of 18 residues. Trimming removed 1 base from V and 1 base from J, with 17 bases in between. The germline V gene has CDR1 SGHDN and CDR2 FVKESK. The CDR3 spells CASSQVGRQGRSNQPQHF. The DNA of the CDR3 is TGTGCCAGCAGCCAAGTTGGGAGGCAGGGACGGAGCAATCAGCCCCAGCATTTT.

The chain is built from TRBV7-2 and TRBJ1-2; the D gene is possibly TRBD1 (5 bases). The CDR3 totals 14 residues. The V end was cut by 3 bases, the J end by 4 bases, with 12 bases between. Germline CDR1 is SGHTA and CDR2 is FQGNSA. Here the CDR3 DNA reads TGTGCCAGCAGCTTGAACAGGCACTCCTATGGCTACACCTTC. It yields the protein CASSLNRHSYGYTF.

The CDR3 loop reads CASSPGQGQGAYEQYF. CDR3 in DNA: TGTGCCAGCTCACCAGGGCAAGGACAGGGGGCCTACGAGCAGTACTTC. The V and J genes are TRBV18 and TRBJ2-7; 10 bases match TRBD1. CDR1 and CDR2 from the germline V gene are KGHSH and LQKENI. V lost 2 bases to trimming and J lost 2 bases; unmatched junction nucleotides: 6. The CDR3 is 16 residues long.

This chain uses TRBV9 with TRBJ2-5, with D hard to call. The V gene's germline CDR1 is SGDLS and CDR2 YYNGEE. The CDR3 totals 12 residues. The ends were cut back, 0 bases at V and 8 bases at J, with 8 bases in the middle. CDR3 loop: CASSVDGYTQYF. DNA of the CDR3: TGTGCCAGCAGCGTAGATGGATATACCCAGTACTTC.

The V call is TRBV2, the J call TRBJ2-7; perhaps D is TRBD1 or TRBD2 (5 bases each). Trimming took off 7 bases at V and 0 bases at J, with 16 bases between the two ends. The CDR3 is 15 amino acids. Looked up from germline, CDR1 is SNHLY and CDR2 is FYNNEI. Here the CDR3 reads CASNPRGDASYEQYF. DNA of the CDR3: TGTGCCAGCAACCCTCGGGGCGATGCCTCCTACGAGCAGTACTTC.

This rearrangement joins TRBV30 to TRBJ1-4; 8 nucleotides line up with TRBD1. From germline, CDR1 is GTSNPN and CDR2 SVGIG (reference sequence). The CDR3 totals 13 residues. Trimming at V came to 5 bases and at J to 7 bases, leaving 6 bases not matched to a gene. The CDR3 region is CAWAGGAGEKLFF. The CDR3 DNA reads TGTGCCTGGGCAGGGGGCGCGGGTGAAAAACTGTTTTTT.

The V and J genes are TRBV14 and TRBJ2-2; D ambiguous. The CDR3 has 14 amino acids. Trimming took off 1 base at V and 3 bases at J, with 6 bases between the two ends. Germline V lookup: CDR1 SGHDN, CDR2 FVKESK. This CDR3 is CASSQGRYTGELFF. In DNA, the CDR3 is TGTGCCAGCAGCCAAGGGCGGTACACCGGGGAGCTGTTTTTT.

This chain joins TRBV5-4 and TRBJ2-2; TRBD1 aligns across 8 bases. Germline V gene lookup returns CDR1 SGHNT and CDR2 YYREEE (reference sequence). This CDR3 is 15 amino acids long. The V gene end was trimmed by 0 bases and the J gene end by 5 bases; junction bases not matched to a gene: 3. CDR3 nucleotide sequence: TGTGCCAGCAGCTTGGATCGGACAGGGACCGGGGAGCTGTTTTTT. Its protein product is CASSLDRTGTGELFF. The variable domain in full, completed from reference TRBV5-4 and TRBJ2-2, reads ETGVTQSPTHLIKTRGQQVTLRCSSQSGHNTVSWYQQALGQGPQFIFQYYREEENGRGNFPPRFSGLQFPNYSSELNVNALELDDSALYLCASSLDRTGTGELFFGEGSRLTVL.

The chain couples TRBV19 to TRBJ1-2; possibly TRBD1 for D (5 bases). V was trimmed by 4 bases and J by 6 bases, leaving 15 bases between them. Germline loops: CDR1 LNHDA, CDR2 SQIVND (reference sequence). The CDR3 runs 14 residues. CDR3 protein: CASSTGTGLDGYTF. In DNA form, the CDR3 reads TGTGCCAGTAGTACAGGCACAGGCCTCGATGGCTACACCTTC.